This T cell receptor beta chain is from a study of blood T cell repertoires in COVID-19. TCRdb keeps only in-frame clones here, not all; method: immunoSEQ multiplex PCR. Of roughly 180,000 clones in the sample, approximately 91% were seen once. CDR1 is SGHRS, CDR2 YFSETQ, per germline. This CDR3 has 17 amino acids. Unmatched junction bases numbered 6, after V lost 1 base and J lost 0 bases. This clonotype originated in a man between 65 and 79 years old with active or convalescent COVID-19. The chain has TRBV5-1 and TRBJ2-2; 7 bases are a match to TRBD1. Sequencing was done on a sample of peripheral blood. In DNA form, the CDR3 reads TGCGCCAGCAGCTTGACTTCGGGACAGACGAACACCGGGGAGCTGTTTTTT. Protein product: CASSLTSGQTNTGELFF.